This T cell receptor (beta chain) is from a study of T-cell memory formation after mild COVID-19. V shed 4 bases and J 7 bases; nucleotides not matched to a gene: 8. CDR3 length: 14 amino acids. The germline V gene has CDR1 DFQATT and CDR2 SNEGSKA (reference sequence). With regard to this clonotype: Its antigen is currently unknown.

Study observations and caveats: Mainly in CM and EM were contracting CD4+ clones; CD8+ were in EMRA.

TCRdb ran MiXCR on the 5' RACE reads and lists one entry per CDR3 protein. In the table there are fewer than 500,000 distinct CDR3 sequences, more than 20% of which are singletons. Sequencing was done on a sample of PBMCs or a T cell subset sorted from them (not recorded which). The V and J genes are TRBV20-1 and TRBJ2-3; 10 positions agree with TRBD2. This receptor was obtained from an adult woman who had mild COVID-19 (a few samples of this study predate the infection). Cell type and time point are not known. The CDR3 coding sequence is TGCAGTGCTATCGTAGCGGGGGGCGGAAATACGCAGTATTTT. Its translation: CSAIVAGGGNTQYF.